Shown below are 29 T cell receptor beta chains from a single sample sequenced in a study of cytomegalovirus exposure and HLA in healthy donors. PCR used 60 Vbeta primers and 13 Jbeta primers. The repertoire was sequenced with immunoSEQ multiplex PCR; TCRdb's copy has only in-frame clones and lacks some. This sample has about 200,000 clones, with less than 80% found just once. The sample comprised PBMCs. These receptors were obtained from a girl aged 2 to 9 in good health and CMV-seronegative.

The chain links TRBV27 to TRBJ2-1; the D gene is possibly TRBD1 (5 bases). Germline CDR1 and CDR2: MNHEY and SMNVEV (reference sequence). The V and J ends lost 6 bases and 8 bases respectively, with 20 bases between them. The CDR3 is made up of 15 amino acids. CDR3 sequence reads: CASSPRAGSWDEQFF. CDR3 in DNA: TGTGCCAGCAGCCCCCGGGCAGGGTCCTGGGATGAGCAGTTCTTC.

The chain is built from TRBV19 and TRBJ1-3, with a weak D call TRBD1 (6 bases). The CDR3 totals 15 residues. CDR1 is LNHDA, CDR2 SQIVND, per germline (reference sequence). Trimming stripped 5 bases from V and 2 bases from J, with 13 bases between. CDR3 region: CASSLQGSAGNTIYF. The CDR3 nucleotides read TGTGCCAGTAGTTTACAGGGTTCAGCTGGAAACACCATATATTTT.

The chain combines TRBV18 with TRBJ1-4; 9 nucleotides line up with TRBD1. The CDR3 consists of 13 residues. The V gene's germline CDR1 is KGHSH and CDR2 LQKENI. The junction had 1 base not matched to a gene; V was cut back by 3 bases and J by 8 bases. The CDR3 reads CASSPGTGEKLFF. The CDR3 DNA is TGTGCCAGCTCACCGGGGACAGGGGAAAAACTGTTTTTT.

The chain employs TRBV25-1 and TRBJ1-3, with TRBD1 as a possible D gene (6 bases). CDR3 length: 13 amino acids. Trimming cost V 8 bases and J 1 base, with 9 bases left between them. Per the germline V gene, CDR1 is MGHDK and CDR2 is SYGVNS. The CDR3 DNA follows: TGTGCCAGCTCCGGGACATCTGGAAACACCATATATTTT. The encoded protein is CASSGTSGNTIYF.

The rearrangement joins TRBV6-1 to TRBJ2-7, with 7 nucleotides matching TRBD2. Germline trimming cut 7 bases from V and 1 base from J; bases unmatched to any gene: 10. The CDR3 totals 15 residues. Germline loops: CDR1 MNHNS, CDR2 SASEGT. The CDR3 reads CASIFTSDLSYEQYF. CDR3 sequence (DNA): TGTGCCAGCATCTTTACTAGCGATCTATCCTACGAGCAGTACTTC.

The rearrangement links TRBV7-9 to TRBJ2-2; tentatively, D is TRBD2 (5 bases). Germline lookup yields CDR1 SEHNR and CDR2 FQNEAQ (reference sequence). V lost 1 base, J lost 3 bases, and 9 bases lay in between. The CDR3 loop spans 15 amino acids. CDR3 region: CASSLVTGYTGELFF. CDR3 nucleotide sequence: TGTGCCAGCAGCTTAGTAACGGGATACACCGGGGAGCTGTTTTTT. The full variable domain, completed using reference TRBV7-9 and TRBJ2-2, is DTGVSQNPRHKITKRGQNVTFRCDPISEHNRLYWYRQTLGQGPEFLTYFQNEAQLEKSRLLSDRFSAERPKGSFSTLEIQRTEQGDSAMYLCASSLVTGYTGELFFGEGSRLTVL.

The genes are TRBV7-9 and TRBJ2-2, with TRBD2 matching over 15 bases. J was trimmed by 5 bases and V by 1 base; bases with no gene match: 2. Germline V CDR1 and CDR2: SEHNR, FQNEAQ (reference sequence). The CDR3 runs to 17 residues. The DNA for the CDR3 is TGTGCCAGCAGCTTAGGGGGACTAGCGGGAGGAACCGGGGAGCTGTTTTTT. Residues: CASSLGGLAGGTGELFF. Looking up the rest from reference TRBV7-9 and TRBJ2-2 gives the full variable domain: DTGVSQNPRHKITKRGQNVTFRCDPISEHNRLYWYRQTLGQGPEFLTYFQNEAQLEKSRLLSDRFSAERPKGSFSTLEIQRTEQGDSAMYLCASSLGGLAGGTGELFFGEGSRLTVL.

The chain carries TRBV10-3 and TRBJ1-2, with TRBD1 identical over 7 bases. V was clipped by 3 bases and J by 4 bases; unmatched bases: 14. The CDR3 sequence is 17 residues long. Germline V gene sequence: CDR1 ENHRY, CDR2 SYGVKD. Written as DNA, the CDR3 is TGTGCCATCAGTGACCCCGGGGTGGTCAGGGGGTTCTATGGCTACACCTTC. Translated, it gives CAISDPGVVRGFYGYTF.

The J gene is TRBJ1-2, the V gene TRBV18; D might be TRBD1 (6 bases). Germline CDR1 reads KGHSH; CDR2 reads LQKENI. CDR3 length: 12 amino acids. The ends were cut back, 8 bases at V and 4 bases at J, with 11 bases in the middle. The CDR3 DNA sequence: TGTGCCAGCCAGACAGGAATCTATGGCTACACCTTC. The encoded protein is CASQTGIYGYTF.

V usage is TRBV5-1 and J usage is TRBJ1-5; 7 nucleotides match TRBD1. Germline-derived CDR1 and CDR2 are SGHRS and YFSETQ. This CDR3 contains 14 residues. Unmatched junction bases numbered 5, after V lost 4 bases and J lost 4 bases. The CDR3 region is CASSHRGSNQPQHF. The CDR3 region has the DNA TGCGCCAGCAGCCACAGGGGATCGAATCAGCCCCAGCATTTT.

The CDR3 here is CASDTGQGMNEQYF. CDR3 nucleotide sequence: TGTGCCAGCGACACGGGACAGGGGATGAACGAGCAGTACTTC. The chain combines TRBV18 with TRBJ2-7, with TRBD1 identical over 10 bases. CDR3 length: 14 amino acids. V lost 8 bases, J lost 5 bases, and 9 bases stayed unmatched. The V gene's germline CDR1 is KGHSH and CDR2 LQKENI.

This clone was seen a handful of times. CDR3 nucleotide sequence: TGTGCCAGCAGCCCCTCTCGAGTCATAGTCGATGAGCAGTTCTTC. Its translation: CASSPSRVIVDEQFF. V gene TRBV7-9 combines with J gene TRBJ2-1, with D unclear. The V gene lost 5 bases and the J gene lost 8 bases, with 19 bases spanning the gap. The germline V gene has CDR1 SEHNR and CDR2 FQNEAQ (reference sequence). This CDR3 is 15 amino acids long. The complete variable domain, with remaining parts taken from reference TRBV7-9 and TRBJ2-1, reads DTGVSQNPRHKITKRGQNVTFRCDPISEHNRLYWYRQTLGQGPEFLTYFQNEAQLEKSRLLSDRFSAERPKGSFSTLEIQRTEQGDSAMYLCASSPSRVIVDEQFFGPGTRLTVL.

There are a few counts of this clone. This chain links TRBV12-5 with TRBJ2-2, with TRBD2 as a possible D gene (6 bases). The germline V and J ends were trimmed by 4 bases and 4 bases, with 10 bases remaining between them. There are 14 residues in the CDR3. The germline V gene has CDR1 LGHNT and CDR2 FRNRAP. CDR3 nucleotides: TGTGCTAGTGGTTCGGGAGTTTCCACCGGGGAGCTGTTTTTT. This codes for CASGSGVSTGELFF.

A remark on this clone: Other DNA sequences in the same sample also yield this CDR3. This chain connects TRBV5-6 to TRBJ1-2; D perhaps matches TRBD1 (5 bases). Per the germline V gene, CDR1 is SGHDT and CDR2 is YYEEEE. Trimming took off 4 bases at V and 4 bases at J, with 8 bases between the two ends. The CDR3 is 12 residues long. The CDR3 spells CASSPGVYGYTF. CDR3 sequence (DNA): TGTGCCAGCAGCCCGGGGGTCTATGGCTACACCTTC.

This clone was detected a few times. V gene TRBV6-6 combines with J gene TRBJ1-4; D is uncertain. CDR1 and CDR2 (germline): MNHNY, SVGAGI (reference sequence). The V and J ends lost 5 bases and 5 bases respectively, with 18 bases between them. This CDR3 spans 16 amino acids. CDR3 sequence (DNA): TGTGCCAGCAGTCGATCTTTTAGTGCCTCAAATGAAAAACTGTTTTTT. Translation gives CASSRSFSASNEKLFF.

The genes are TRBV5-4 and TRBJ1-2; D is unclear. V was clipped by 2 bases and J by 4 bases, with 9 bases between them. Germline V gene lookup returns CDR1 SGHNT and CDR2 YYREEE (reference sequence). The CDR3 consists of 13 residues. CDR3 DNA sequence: TGTGCCAGCAGCTTCGGCAGAGGCTATGGCTACACCTTC. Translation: CASSFGRGYGYTF.

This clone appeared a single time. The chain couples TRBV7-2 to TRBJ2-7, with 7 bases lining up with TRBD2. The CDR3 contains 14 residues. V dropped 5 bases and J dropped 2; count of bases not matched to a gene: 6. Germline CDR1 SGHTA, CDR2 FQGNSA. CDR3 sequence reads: CASSPLAATYEQYF. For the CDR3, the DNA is TGTGCCAGCAGCCCTCTAGCGGCCACCTACGAGCAGTACTTC.

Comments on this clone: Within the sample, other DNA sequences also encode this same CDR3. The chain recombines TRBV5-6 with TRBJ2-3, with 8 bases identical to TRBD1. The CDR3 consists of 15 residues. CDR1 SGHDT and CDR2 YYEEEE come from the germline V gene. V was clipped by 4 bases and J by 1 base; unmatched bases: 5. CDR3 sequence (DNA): TGTGCCAGCAGCCTACCGGGACAGGGCACAGATACGCAGTATTTT. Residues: CASSLPGQGTDTQYF.

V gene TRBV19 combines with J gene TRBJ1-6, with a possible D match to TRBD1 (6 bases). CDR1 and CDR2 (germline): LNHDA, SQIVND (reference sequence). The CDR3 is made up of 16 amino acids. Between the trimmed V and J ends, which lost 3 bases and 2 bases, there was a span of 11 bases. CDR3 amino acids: CASSILQGAYNSPLHF. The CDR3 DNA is TGTGCCAGTAGTATCCTACAGGGTGCCTATAATTCACCCCTCCACTTT.

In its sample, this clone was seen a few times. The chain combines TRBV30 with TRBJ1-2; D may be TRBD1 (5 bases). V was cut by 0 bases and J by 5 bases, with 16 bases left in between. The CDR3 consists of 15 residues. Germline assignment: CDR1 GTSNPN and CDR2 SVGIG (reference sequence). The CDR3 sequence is CAWSVQLGLPYGYTF. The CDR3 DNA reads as TGTGCCTGGAGTGTACAGCTGGGACTGCCATATGGCTACACCTTC.

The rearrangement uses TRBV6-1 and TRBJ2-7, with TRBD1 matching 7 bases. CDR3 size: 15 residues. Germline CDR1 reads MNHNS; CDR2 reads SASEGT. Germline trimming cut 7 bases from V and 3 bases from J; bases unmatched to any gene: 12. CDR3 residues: CASKTGPGQHYEQYF. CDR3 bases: TGTGCCAGCAAGACCGGCCCGGGACAGCACTACGAGCAGTACTTC.

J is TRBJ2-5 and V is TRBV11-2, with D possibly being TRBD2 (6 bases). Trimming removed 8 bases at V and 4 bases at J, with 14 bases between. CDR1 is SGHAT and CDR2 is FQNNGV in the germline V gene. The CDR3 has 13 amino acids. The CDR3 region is CASGRGSGETQYF. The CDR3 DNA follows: TGTGCCAGCGGCCGGGGGAGTGGAGAGACCCAGTACTTC.

The CDR3 DNA reads TGTGCCAGCCTATCCTTTGTGCGGGGGGAGAACACTGAAGCTTTCTTT. Translation: CASLSFVRGENTEAFF. This chain connects TRBV27 to TRBJ1-1; the D gene is possibly TRBD1 (5 bases). In germline, CDR1 is MNHEY, CDR2 SMNVEV (reference sequence). CDR3 length: 16 amino acids. V lost 8 bases and J 1 base, leaving 20 bases between the germline ends.

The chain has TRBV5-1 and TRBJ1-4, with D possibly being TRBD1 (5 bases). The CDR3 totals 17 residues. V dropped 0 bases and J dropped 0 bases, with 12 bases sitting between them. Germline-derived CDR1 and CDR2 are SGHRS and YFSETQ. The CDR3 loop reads CASSLAPGGATNEKLFF. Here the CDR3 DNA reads TGCGCCAGCAGCTTGGCCCCGGGGGGGGCAACTAATGAAAAACTGTTTTTT.

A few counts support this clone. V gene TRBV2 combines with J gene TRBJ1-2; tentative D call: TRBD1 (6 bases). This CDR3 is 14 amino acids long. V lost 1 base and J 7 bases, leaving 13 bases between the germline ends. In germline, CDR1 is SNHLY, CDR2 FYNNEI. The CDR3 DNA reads TGTGCCAGCAGTGAAGACAGGGCGTTAGGTGGCTACACCTTC. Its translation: CASSEDRALGGYTF.

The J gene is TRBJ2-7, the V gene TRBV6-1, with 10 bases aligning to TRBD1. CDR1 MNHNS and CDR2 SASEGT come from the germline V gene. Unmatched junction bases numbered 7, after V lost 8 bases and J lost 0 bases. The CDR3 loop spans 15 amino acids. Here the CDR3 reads CASGGGQGSSYEQYF. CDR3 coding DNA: TGTGCCAGCGGGGGGGGACAGGGGAGCTCCTACGAGCAGTACTTC.

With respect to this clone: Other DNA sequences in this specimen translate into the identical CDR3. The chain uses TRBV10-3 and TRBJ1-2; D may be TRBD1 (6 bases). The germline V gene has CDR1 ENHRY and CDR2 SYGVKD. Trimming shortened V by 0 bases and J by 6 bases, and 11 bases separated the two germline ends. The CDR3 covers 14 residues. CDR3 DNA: TGTGCCATCAGTGAGTCGGGGGGGCAGGATGGCTACACCTTC. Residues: CAISESGGQDGYTF.

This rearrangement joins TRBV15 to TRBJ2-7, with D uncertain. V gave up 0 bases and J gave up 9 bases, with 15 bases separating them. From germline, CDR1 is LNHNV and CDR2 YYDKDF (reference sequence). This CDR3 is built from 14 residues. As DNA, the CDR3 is TGTGCCACCAGCAGAGATTCCGCCGGGTCGGGGCAGTACTTC. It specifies CATSRDSAGSGQYF.

DNA for the CDR3: TGTGCCAGCAGCTTATTCTCCCCGGGGGGACGGACCTACGAGCAGTACTTC. It yields the protein CASSLFSPGGRTYEQYF. The V and J genes are TRBV7-8 and TRBJ2-7; TRBD2 matches at 7 bases. V trimming: 2 bases; J trimming: 2 bases; junction bases outside the gene matches: 12. Germline-derived CDR1 and CDR2 are SGHVS and FQNEAQ. The CDR3 runs 17 residues.